This TCR beta chain derives from a study of shared clonotypes between healthy human individuals. Study-level background: A couple of women and a few men aged 18 to 49 served as donors. Researchers assigned three CD4 naive, three CD4 memory, two CD8 naive and one CD8 memory plate to each donor.

The data were produced by immunoSEQ multiplex PCR, yet TCRdb's version contains in-frame clones alone and is incomplete. The table includes around 690,000 clones, 90% detected once. The CDR3 totals 13 residues. CDR1 SGDLS and CDR2 YYNGEE come from the germline V gene. V shed 0 bases and J shed 11 bases, with 14 bases lying between them. V gene TRBV9 combines with J gene TRBJ1-1; possibly TRBD1 for D (6 bases). The specimen was memory CD8+ T cells from PBMCs. The sample's subset: CD45RO+ cells pooled with CCR7-negative TemRA cells. The sequence was collected from a man aged 18 to 30 in good health. Some clones in this sample may be carry-over from other donors' samples. For the CDR3, the DNA is TGTGCCAGCAGCGTAGGTTACAGGGACTCGGCTTTCTTT. This sequence encodes CASSVGYRDSAFF.